This T cell receptor beta chain is from a study of shared clonotypes between healthy human individuals. This clone was found a few times. The antigen is undetermined. Study results and caveats: Measured sharing among donors was expected to vary with sequencing depth.

The germline V and J ends were trimmed by 2 bases and 7 bases, with 8 bases remaining between them. The CDR3 runs to 12 residues. Germline CDR1 is SEHNR and CDR2 is FQNEAQ (reference sequence). This table comes from immunoSEQ multiplex PCR, and its TCRdb copy is limited to in-frame clones, with some not included. The table lists some 1,400,000 clones, approximately 96% of them singletons. This receptor was obtained from a man aged 25-40 years in good health. V is TRBV7-9 and J is TRBJ1-2; D gene uncertain. The sequenced sample consisted of naive CD4+ T cells sorted from blood. Subset described: CD45RA+ positively selected. The CDR3 loop reads CASSLTGLGYTF. The CDR3, as DNA: TGTGCCAGCAGCTTAACCGGGCTTGGCTACACCTTC.